A selection of T cell receptor beta chains follows, all from one sample in a study of T cells in Graves' hyperthyroidism and ophthalmopathy. Each CDR3 protein is one row after TCRdb ran MiXCR on the multiplex PCR reads. The sample yields 250,000 to 350,000 distinct CDR3 sequences, 15% to 20% seen once. Input material: blood. These receptors all stem from a woman aged 60-75 years with Graves' ophthalmopathy. Both conserved end residues are part of each CDR3. D genes are given only for firm matches. Clone sizes are given selectively: once, few, many, or a class where the clone is expanded.

clone_size,d_call,j_call,v_call,cdr3_aa,cdr3_nt
.,.,TRBJ2-1,TRBV19,CASSTSTGYILYNEQFF,TGTGCCAGTAGTACCTCGACAGGTTACATACTATACAATGAGCAGTTCTTC
many,.,TRBJ1-5,TRBV12-3/TRBV12-4,CASSGSIRSNQPQHF,TGTGCCAGCAGTGGGTCCATTAGAAGCAATCAGCCCCAGCATTTT
.,.,TRBJ2-2,TRBV9,CASSAEGSKNRELFF,TGTGCCAGCAGCGCCGAGGGGTCTAAGAACAGGGAGCTGTTTTTT
many,.,TRBJ1-1,TRBV20-1,CSASRFQGAEAFF,TGCAGTGCTAGTCGCTTCCAGGGAGCTGAAGCTTTCTTT
many,.,TRBJ2-7,TRBV27,CASSSGPYEQYF,TGTGCCAGCAGTTCCGGACCCTACGAGCAGTACTTC
many,TRBD1,TRBJ2-1,TRBV7-8,CASTRQGAAYNEQFF,TGTGCCAGCACAAGACAGGGGGCAGCCTACAATGAGCAGTTCTTC
few,.,TRBJ1-2,TRBV7-9,CASSLGTVSLGYTF,TGTGCCAGCAGCTTAGGGACAGTCTCTCTCGGCTACACCTTC
.,.,TRBJ1-1,TRBV10-3,CASSPNPGNTEAFF,TGTGCCAGCAGTCCCAACCCTGGGAACACTGAAGCTTTCTTT
many,TRBD1,TRBJ2-3,TRBV2,CASSVMGQGATDTQYF,TGTGCCAGCAGTGTGATGGGACAGGGGGCGACAGATACGCAGTATTTT
.,.,TRBJ1-2,TRBV10-2,CASSESPSYGYTF,TGCGCCAGCAGTGAGTCACCATCATATGGCTACACCTTC
many,.,TRBJ2-7,TRBV5-1,CASSWSSYEQYF,TGCGCCAGCAGCTGGAGCTCCTACGAGCAGTACTTC
.,.,TRBJ1-1,TRBV9,CASSVGVSNTEAFF,TGTGCCAGCAGCGTAGGCGTCAGCAACACTGAAGCTTTCTTT
.,.,TRBJ1-2,TRBV19,CASNRGGTNYGYTF,TGTGCCAGTAATCGGGGGGGGACTAACTATGGCTACACCTTC
few,TRBD1,TRBJ2-7,TRBV27,CASSLRGTGEYEQYF,TGTGCCAGCAGTTTACGAGGGACAGGGGAGTACGAGCAGTACTTC
few,TRBD2,TRBJ2-1,TRBV4-1,CASSFHPSGQNNEQFF,TGCGCCAGCAGCTTTCATCCTAGCGGGCAGAACAATGAGCAGTTCTTC
.,.,TRBJ2-5,TRBV3-1,CASSVASGSQTQYF,TGTGCCAGCAGCGTCGCCTCCGGGAGCCAGACCCAGTACTTC
few,TRBD1,TRBJ1-1,TRBV6-5,CASSYRGPGTEAFF,TGTGCCAGCAGTTACAGGGGGCCGGGTACTGAAGCTTTCTTT
few,.,TRBJ1-1,TRBV6-5,CASSYHVLSEAFF,TGTGCCAGCAGTTACCACGTGCTATCTGAAGCTTTCTTT
.,.,TRBJ1-2,TRBV4-2,CASSQEPRDYGYTF,TGTGCCAGCAGCCAAGAACCCAGGGACTATGGCTACACCTTC
many,.,TRBJ2-1,TRBV11-2,CASGLTGTASYNEQFF,TGTGCCAGCGGACTTACCGGGACGGCCTCCTACAATGAGCAGTTCTTC
.,.,TRBJ1-2,TRBV4-2,CASSPPPGHPGYGYTF,TGTGCCAGCAGCCCCCCCCCCGGACACCCGGGCTATGGCTACACCTTC
many,TRBD1,TRBJ2-7,TRBV6-2/TRBV6-3,CASRAGGRDEQYF,TGTGCCAGCAGGGCAGGGGGTCGCGACGAGCAGTACTTC
.,.,TRBJ2-1,TRBV24-1,CATRLTGGGEQFF,TGTGCCACCAGGCTAACAGGGGGGGGTGAGCAGTTCTTC
.,.,TRBJ1-3,TRBV5-5,CASSLELRLAGNTIYF,TGTGCCAGCAGCTTGGAGTTGAGGTTGGCTGGAAACACCATATATTTT
.,.,TRBJ1-5,TRBV20-1,CSARRDLSPRSQPQHF,TGCAGTGCTAGGCGGGACTTATCCCCTAGGTCTCAGCCCCAGCATTTT
many,.,TRBJ2-5,TRBV27,CASSLKSVQETQYF,TGTGCCAGCAGTTTAAAGTCAGTCCAAGAGACCCAGTACTTC
many,TRBD2,TRBJ2-1,TRBV7-2,CASSLNPSGSEQFF,TGTGCCAGCAGCTTAAACCCTAGCGGCTCTGAGCAGTTCTTC
many,.,TRBJ2-1,TRBV14,CASSQVGLLNNEQFF,TGTGCCAGCAGCCAAGTGGGACTGTTAAACAATGAGCAGTTCTTC
many,TRBD1,TRBJ1-5,TRBV9,CASSSEGTVGVPQHF,TGTGCCAGCAGCTCGGAGGGGACAGTAGGAGTACCCCAGCATTTT
.,.,TRBJ2-2,TRBV7-9,CASSFSRGSTGELFF,TGTGCCAGCAGCTTTTCCAGGGGTAGCACCGGGGAGCTGTTTTTT
many,TRBD2,TRBJ2-7,TRBV6-2/TRBV6-3,CASSYSRTSGAEQYF,TGTGCCAGCAGTTACTCGCGGACTAGCGGGGCCGAGCAGTACTTC
many,.,TRBJ1-1,TRBV5-4,CASSHGHDMNTEAFF,TGTGCCAGCAGCCACGGACACGACATGAACACTGAAGCTTTCTTT
few,TRBD2,TRBJ2-7,TRBV5-1,CASGGGNEQYF,TGCGCCAGTGGGGGGGGAAACGAGCAGTACTTC
many,.,TRBJ2-1,TRBV7-2,CASGGAFYNEQFF,TGTGCCAGCGGGGGGGCCTTCTACAATGAGCAGTTCTTC
.,TRBD1,TRBJ2-3,TRBV24-1,CATSFPGGSDTQYF,TGTGCCACCAGTTTTCCAGGGGGCTCAGATACGCAGTATTTT
many,.,TRBJ2-2,TRBV27,CASSPRRGIYTGELFF,TGTGCCAGCAGTCCCCGCCGGGGGATCTACACCGGGGAGCTGTTTTTT
many,.,TRBJ2-5,TRBV2,CASSGGAQETQYF,TGTGCCAGCAGTGGCGGGGCTCAAGAGACCCAGTACTTC